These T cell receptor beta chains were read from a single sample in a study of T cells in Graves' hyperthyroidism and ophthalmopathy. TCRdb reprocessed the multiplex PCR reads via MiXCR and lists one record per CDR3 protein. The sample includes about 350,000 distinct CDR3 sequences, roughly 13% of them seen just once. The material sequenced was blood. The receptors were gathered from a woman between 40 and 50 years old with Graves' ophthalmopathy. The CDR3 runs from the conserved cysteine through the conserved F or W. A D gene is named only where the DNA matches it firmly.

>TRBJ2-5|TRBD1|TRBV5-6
CASSGGQGQETQYF
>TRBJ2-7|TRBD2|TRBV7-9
CASSSPHGTSGSYEQYF
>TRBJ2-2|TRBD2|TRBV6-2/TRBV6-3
CASSYPRIAGNTGELFF
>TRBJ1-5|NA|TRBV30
CAWSRTGRYQPQHF
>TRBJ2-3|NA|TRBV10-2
CASSEATDTQYF
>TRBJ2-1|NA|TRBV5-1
CASSNAYRTTNNEQFF
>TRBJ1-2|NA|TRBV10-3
CAISARGPAINNYGYTF
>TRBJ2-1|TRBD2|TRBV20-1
CSARSTSGSDREQFF
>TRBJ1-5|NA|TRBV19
CASSRSGGSNQPQHF
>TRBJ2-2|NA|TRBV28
CASMGRGFTGELFF
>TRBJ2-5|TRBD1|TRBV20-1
CSASGQAPAIGDQETQYF
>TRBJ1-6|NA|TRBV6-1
CASSYGVGGGSPLHF
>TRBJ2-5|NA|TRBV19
CASSSRLGKGETQYF
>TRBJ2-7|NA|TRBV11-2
CASSVQNYEQYF
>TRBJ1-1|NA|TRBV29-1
CSVWTGFQAFF
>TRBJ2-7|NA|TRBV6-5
CASSYSIASSYEQYF
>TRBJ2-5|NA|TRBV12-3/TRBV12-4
CASSPTAVETQYF
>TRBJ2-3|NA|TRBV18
CASSPMGKKTDTQYF
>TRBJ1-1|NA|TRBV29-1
CSWRGARAEAFF
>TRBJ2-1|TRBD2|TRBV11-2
CASSLKGLAGGSSYNEQFF
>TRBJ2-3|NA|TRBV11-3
CASSPRDRTDTQYF
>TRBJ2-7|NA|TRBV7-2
CASSWMKGGSTYEQYF
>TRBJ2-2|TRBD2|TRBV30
CAWRSSGRGDTGELFF
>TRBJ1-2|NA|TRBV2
CAFPLGGGGYTF
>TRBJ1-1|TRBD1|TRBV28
CASSPTGAEAFF
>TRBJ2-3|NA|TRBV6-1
CASSQWGGAGTQYF
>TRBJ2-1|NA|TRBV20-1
CSARDPRDGYPNEQFF
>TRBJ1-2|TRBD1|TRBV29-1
CSVTGQGDYGYTF
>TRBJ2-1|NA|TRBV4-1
CASSPGLSYNEQFF
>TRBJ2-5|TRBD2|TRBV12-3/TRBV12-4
CASSEGASGGARETQYF